This TCR beta chain is drawn from a study of CD8 T cells in ankylosing spondylitis. Study-level results: Those disease-linked clones were CD8+; they were also relatively rare in peripheral blood. In ankylosing spondylitis blood, a motif of seven to nine highly homologous TCR beta variants appeared characteristic. Reports of some motif variants in reactive arthritis synovial fluid and blood predate this one. According to the report, clones linked to the disease were significantly enriched in matched synovial fluid samples taken from ankylosing spondylitis patients.

As concerns this clonotype: Its antigen is unidentified.

Molecular-barcoded quantitative 5'-RACE produced these TCR beta libraries. TCRdb independently ran MiXCR on the 5' RACE reads; one entry per CDR3 protein. The data contain fewer than 550,000 distinct CDR3 sequences, over 4% of them seen just once; the ten biggest clones take up under 4.5%. The sample comprised blood, either unsorted or a sorted T cell fraction (not recorded which). The TCR sequence derives from a male donor with ankylosing spondylitis.

CDR3 bases: TGCGCCAGCAGCCTATGGGGGGGACGAGATACGCAGTATTTT. As protein: CASSLWGGRDTQYF. The chain links TRBV4-3 to TRBJ2-3, with TRBD2 matching over 7 bases. This CDR3 has 14 residues. Germline V gene sequence: CDR1 LGHNA, CDR2 YSLEER. The trim removed 4 bases at V and 5 bases at J, leaving 6 bases unmatched.